The T cell receptor beta chain under discussion was sequenced for a study of T cells in Graves' hyperthyroidism and ophthalmopathy. Template material for amplifying TCR beta CDR3 regions consisted of RNA transcripts. A first-round RT-PCR of the TCR CDR3 used the HTBI primer set. TCRdb re-analysed the multiplex PCR reads in MiXCR, keeping a single row per CDR3 protein. This table holds about 580,000 distinct CDR3 sequences, roughly 46% found once. V shed 6 bases and J shed 0 bases, with 14 bases lying between them. The CDR3 loop spans 15 amino acids. Source material: peripheral blood or thyroid tissue (not recorded which). This receptor was taken from a woman younger than 35 with Graves' hyperthyroidism. J is TRBJ2-5 and V is TRBV12-3 or TRBV12-4; D possibly corresponds to TRBD2 (5 bases). The CDR3 region has the DNA TGTGCCAGCAGACCCCGGGGTGACCACCAAGAGACCCAGTACTTC. Its protein product is CASRPRGDHQETQYF.